The T cell receptor beta chain under discussion was sequenced for a study of cytomegalovirus exposure and HLA in healthy donors. Study-level points and caveats: Many donors carried some public TCRs, although rarity characterized most TCR sequences. The study reported that TCR beta sequences accurately predicted HLA-A and HLA-B alleles in most subjects.

Each donor's status was that of a healthy bone marrow donor. Germline trimming cut 5 bases from V and 2 bases from J; bases unmatched to any gene: 7. The length of the CDR3 is 15 residues. Germline CDR1 reads SGHTA; CDR2 reads FQGNSA. Primers for the PCR totalled 60 Vbeta and 13 Jbeta. TCRdb's copy holds only in-frame clones and misses some; the assay was immunoSEQ multiplex PCR. The table includes 200,000 to 300,000 clones, about four fifths detected once. On this clone itself: Its target is not known.

Sequences were obtained from PBMCs. This rearrangement joins TRBV7-2 to TRBJ1-1; TRBD1 matches 8 bases. The source of this sequence is a woman in her thirties or forties in good health and CMV-seropositive. This chain's CDR3 is CASSARQGRNTEAFF. CDR3 sequence (DNA): TGTGCCAGCAGCGCCAGACAGGGGCGTAACACTGAAGCTTTCTTT. Drawing the rest from reference TRBV7-2 and TRBJ1-1, the complete variable domain is GAGVSQSPSNKVTEKGKDVELRCDPISGHTALYWYRQSLGQGLEFLIYFQGNSAPDKSGLPSDRFSAERTGGSVSTLTIQRTQQEDSAVYLCASSARQGRNTEAFFGQGTRLTVV.